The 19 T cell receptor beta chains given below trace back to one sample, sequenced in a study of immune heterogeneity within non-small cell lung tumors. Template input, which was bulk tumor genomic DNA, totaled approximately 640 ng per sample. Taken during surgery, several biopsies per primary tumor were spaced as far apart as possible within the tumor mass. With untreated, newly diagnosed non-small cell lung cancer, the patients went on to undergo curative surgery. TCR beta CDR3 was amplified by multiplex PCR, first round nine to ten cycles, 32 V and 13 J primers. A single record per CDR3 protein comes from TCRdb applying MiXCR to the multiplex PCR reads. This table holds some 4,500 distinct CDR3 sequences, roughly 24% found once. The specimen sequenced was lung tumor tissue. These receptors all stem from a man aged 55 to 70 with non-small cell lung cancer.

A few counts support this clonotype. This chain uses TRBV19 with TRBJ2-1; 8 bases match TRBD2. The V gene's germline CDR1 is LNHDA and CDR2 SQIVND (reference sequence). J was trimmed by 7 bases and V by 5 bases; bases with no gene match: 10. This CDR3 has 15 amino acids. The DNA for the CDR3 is TGTGCCAGTAGTCTCTGGGCGGGAGGAGGAAATGAGCAGTTCTTC. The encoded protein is CASSLWAGGGNEQFF.

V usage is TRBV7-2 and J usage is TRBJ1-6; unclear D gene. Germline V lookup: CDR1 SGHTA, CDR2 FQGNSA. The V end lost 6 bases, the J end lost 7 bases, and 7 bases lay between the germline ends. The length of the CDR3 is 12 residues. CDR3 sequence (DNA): TGTGCCAGCAGGTGGGCGAATTCACCCCTCCACTTT. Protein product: CASRWANSPLHF.

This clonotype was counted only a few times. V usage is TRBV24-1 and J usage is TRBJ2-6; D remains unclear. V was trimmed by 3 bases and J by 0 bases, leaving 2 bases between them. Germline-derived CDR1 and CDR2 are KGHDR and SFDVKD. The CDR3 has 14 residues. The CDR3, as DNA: TGTGCCACCAGTGATCACTCTGGGGCCAACGTCCTGACTTTC. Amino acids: CATSDHSGANVLTF.

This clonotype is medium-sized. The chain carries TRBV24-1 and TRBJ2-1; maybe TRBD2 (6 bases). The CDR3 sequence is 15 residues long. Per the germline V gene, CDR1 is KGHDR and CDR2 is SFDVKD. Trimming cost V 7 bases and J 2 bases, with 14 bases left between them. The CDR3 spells CATSAELAAYNEQFF. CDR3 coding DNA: TGTGCCACCAGCGCTGAACTAGCTGCCTACAATGAGCAGTTCTTC.

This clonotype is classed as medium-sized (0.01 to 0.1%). The chain's CDR3 is CSARGGLVYEQYF. The CDR3 nucleotides read TGCAGTGCTAGAGGCGGGCTCGTCTACGAGCAGTACTTC. The V gene is TRBV20-1, the J gene TRBJ2-7; tentatively, D is TRBD2 (5 bases). The CDR3 extends over 13 amino acids. V gave up 1 base and J gave up 3 bases, with 10 bases separating them. Germline V CDR1 and CDR2: DFQATT, SNEGSKA (reference sequence).

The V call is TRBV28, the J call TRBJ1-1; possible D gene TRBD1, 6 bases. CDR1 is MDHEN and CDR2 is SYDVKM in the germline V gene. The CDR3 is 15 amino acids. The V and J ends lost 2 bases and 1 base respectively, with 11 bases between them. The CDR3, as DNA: TGTGCCAGCAGTTTAAGAAGGGGGTGGAACACTGAAGCTTTCTTT. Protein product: CASSLRRGWNTEAFF.

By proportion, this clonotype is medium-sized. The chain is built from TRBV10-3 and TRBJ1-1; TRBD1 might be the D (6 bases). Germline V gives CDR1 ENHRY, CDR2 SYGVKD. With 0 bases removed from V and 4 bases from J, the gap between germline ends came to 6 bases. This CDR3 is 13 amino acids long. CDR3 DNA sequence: TGTGCCATCAGTGAGTCGGGGGCCACTGAAGCTTTCTTT. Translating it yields CAISESGATEAFF.

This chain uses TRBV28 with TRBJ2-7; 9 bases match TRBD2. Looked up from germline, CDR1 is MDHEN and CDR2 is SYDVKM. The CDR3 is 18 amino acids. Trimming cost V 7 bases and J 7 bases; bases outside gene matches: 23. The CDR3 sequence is CASTPPPETSGPRGEQYF. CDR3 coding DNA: TGTGCCAGCACCCCTCCCCCAGAGACTAGCGGACCAAGGGGGGAGCAGTACTTC.

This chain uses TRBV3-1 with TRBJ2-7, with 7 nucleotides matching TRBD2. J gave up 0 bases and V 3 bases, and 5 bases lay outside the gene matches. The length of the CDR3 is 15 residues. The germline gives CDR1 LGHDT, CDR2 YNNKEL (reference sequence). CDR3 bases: TGTGCCAGCAGCCATCCCGGGAGGAGCTCCTACGAGCAGTACTTC. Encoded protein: CASSHPGRSSYEQYF.

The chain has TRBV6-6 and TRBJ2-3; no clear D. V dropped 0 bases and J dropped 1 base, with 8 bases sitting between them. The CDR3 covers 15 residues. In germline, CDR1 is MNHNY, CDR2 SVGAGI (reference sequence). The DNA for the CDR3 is TGTGCCAGCAGTTACTCTAGATTCGGCACAGATACGCAGTATTTT. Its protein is CASSYSRFGTDTQYF.

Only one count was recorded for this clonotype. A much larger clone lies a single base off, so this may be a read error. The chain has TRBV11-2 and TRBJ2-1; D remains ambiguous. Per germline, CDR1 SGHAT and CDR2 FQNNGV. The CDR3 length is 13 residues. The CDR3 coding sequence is TGTGCCAGCAAAAAGACACTGGGGAATGGGCAGTTCTTC. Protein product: CASKKTLGNGQFF.

Here the CDR3 DNA reads TGTGCCAGCACCCCGGGACATTTAAGAAACACCATATATTTT. This sequence encodes CASTPGHLRNTIYF. The rearrangement uses TRBV28 and TRBJ1-3; a possible D gene is TRBD1 (6 bases). This CDR3 region has 14 residues. Trimming shortened V by 7 bases and J by 5 bases, and 15 bases separated the two germline ends. Germline V gives CDR1 MDHEN, CDR2 SYDVKM.

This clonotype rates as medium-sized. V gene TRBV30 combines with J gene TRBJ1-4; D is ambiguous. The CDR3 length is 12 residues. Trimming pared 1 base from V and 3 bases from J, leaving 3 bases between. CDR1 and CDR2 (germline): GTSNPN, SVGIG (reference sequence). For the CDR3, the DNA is TGTGCCTGGAGTGAAGCTAATGAAAAACTGTTTTTT. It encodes CAWSEANEKLFF. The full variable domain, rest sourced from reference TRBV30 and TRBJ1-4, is SQTIHQWPATLVQPVGSPLSLECTVEGTSNPNLYWYRQAAGRGLQLLFYSVGIGQISSEVPQNLSASRPQDRQFILSSKKLLLSDSGFYLCAWSEANEKLFFGSGTQLSVL.

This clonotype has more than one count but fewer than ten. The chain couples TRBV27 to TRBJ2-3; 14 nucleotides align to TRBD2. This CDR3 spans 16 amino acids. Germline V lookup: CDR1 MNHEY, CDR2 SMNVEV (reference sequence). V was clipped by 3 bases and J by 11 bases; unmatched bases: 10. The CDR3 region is CASSFGVGLAGAWQYF. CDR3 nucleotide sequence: TGTGCCAGCAGTTTTGGGGTGGGACTAGCGGGAGCGTGGCAGTATTTT.

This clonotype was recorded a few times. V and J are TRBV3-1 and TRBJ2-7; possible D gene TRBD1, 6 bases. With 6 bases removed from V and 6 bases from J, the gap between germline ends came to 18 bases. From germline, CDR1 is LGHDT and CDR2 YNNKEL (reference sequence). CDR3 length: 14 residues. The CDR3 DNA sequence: TGTGCCAGCAGGCCTCCGGGACACCGATCCGAGCAGTACTTC. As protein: CASRPPGHRSEQYF.

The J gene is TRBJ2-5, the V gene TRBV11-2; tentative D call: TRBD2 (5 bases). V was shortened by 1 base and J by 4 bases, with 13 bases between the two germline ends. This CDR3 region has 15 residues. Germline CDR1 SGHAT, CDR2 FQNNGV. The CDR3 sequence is CASSLVGGSRETQYF. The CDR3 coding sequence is TGTGCCAGCAGCTTAGTTGGCGGGTCGCGAGAGACCCAGTACTTC.

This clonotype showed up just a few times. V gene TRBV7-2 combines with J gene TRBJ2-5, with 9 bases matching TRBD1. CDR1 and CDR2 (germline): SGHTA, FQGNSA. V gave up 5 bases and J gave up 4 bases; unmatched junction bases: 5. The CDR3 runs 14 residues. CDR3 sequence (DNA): TGTGCCAGCAGCCTATGGACAGGGGCAGAGACCCAGTACTTC. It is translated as CASSLWTGAETQYF. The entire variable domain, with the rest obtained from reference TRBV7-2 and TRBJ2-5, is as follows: GAGVSQSPSNKVTEKGKDVELRCDPISGHTALYWYRQSLGQGLEFLIYFQGNSAPDKSGLPSDRFSAERTGGSVSTLTIQRTQQEDSAVYLCASSLWTGAETQYFGPGTRLLVL.

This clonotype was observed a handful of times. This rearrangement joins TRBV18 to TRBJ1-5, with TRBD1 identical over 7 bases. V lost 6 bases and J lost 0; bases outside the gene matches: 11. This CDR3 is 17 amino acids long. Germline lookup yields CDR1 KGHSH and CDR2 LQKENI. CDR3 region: CASSLRGRTDSNQPQHF. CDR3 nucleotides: TGTGCCAGCTCTCTTAGGGGGCGTACCGATAGCAATCAGCCCCAGCATTTT.

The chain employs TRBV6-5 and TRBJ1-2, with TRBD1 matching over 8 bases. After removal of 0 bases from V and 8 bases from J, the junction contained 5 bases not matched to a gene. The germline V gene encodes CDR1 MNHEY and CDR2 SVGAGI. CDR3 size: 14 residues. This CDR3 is CASSYSGQGRGYTF. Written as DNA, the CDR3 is TGTGCCAGCAGTTACTCCGGACAGGGTCGGGGCTACACCTTC.